This T cell receptor beta chain was captured in a study of shared clonotypes between healthy human individuals. Measured with immunoSEQ multiplex PCR; TCRdb has only the in-frame clones, and not every one. In the table there are some 630,000 clones, roughly 70% of which are singletons. The CDR3 covers 12 residues. V was shortened by 1 base and J by 7 bases, with 7 bases between the two germline ends. CDR1 KGHSH and CDR2 LQKENI come from the germline V gene. The clonotype originates from a woman aged 30 to 39 in good health. The chain recombines TRBV18 with TRBJ1-1; TRBD1 might be the D (6 bases). The specimen sequenced was memory CD4+ T cells sorted from blood. The subset: CD45RA-negative fraction. CDR3 DNA: TGTGCCAGCTCACCACAGGGGGATGAAGCTTTCTTT. It encodes CASSPQGDEAFF.